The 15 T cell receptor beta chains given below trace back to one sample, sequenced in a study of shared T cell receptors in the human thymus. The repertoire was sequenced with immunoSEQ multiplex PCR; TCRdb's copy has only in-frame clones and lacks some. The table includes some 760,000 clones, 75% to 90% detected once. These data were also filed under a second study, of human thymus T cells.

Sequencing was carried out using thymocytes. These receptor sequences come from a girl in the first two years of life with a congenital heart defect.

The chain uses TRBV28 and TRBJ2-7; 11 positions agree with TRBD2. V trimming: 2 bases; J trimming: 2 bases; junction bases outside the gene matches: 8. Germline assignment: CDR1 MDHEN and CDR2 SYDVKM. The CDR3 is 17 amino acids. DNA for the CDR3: TGTGCCAGCAGTTTAGGGAATACTAGCGGGGGACCCTACGAGCAGTACTTC. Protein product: CASSLGNTSGGPYEQYF.

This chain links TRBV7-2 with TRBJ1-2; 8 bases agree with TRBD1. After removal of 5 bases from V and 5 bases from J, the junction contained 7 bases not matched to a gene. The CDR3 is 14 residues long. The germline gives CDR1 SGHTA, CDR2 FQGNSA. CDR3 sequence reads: CASSRGQGKYGYTF. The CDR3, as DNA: TGTGCCAGCAGCCGAGGACAGGGAAAATATGGCTACACCTTC.

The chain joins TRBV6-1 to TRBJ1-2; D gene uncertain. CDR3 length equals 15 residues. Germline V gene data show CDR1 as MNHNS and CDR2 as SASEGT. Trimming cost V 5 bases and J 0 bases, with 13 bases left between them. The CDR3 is CASSLTPGANYGYTF. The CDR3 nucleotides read TGTGCCAGCAGTCTCACCCCCGGGGCTAACTATGGCTACACCTTC.

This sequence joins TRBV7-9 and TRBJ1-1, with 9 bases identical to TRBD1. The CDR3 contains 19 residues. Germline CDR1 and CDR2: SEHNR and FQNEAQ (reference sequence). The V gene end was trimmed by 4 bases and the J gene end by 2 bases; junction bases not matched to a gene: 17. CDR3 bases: TGTGCCAGCAGCTCCCGAGGGCGGGGACAGGGAGTGGGAAACACTGAAGCTTTCTTT. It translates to CASSSRGRGQGVGNTEAFF.

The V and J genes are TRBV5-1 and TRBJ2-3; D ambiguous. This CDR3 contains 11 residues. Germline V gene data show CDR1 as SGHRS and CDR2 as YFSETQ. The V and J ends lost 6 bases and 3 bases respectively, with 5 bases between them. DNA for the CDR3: TGCGCCAGCAATCAGACAGATACGCAGTATTTT. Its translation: CASNQTDTQYF.

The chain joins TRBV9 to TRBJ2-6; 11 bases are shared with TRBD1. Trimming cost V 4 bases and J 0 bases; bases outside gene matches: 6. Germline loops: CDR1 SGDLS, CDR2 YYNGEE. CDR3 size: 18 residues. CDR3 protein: CASSLRTGGSSGANVLTF. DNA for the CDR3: TGTGCCAGCAGCCTGCGGACAGGGGGCAGCTCTGGGGCCAACGTCCTGACTTTC.

CDR3 DNA: TGCGCCAGCAGCCAAGATATTCGAGGGTTTCTAGCCAAAAACATTCAGTACTTC. Translation gives CASSQDIRGFLAKNIQYF. The rearrangement uses TRBV4-1 and TRBJ2-4, with a tentative D call TRBD2 (5 bases). Trimming cost V 0 bases and J 0 bases, with 15 bases left between them. Germline-derived CDR1 and CDR2 are MGHRA and YSYEKL. This CDR3 is built from 18 residues.

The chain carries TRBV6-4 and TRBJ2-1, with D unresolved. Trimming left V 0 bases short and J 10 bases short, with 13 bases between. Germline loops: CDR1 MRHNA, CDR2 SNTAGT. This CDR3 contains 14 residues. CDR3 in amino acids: CASSDSAKRREQFF. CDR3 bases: TGTGCCAGCAGTGACTCGGCAAAGCGACGGGAGCAGTTCTTC.

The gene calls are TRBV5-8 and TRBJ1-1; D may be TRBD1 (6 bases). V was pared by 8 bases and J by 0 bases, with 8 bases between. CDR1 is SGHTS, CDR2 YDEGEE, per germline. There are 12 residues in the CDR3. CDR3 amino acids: CASRQVNTEAFF. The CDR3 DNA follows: TGTGCCAGTCGACAGGTGAACACTGAAGCTTTCTTT.

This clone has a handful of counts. The CDR3 spells CASSLGARPNYGYTF. CDR3 bases: TGCGCCAGCAGCTTGGGGGCCCGACCTAACTATGGCTACACCTTC. The chain is built from TRBV5-1 and TRBJ1-2; D gene uncertain. Germline CDR1 is SGHRS and CDR2 is YFSETQ. The V end was cut by 0 bases, the J end by 0 bases, with 9 bases between. CDR3 length equals 15 residues.

CDR3 region: CASSLGRRDGNTEAFF. For the CDR3, the DNA is TGTGCCAGCAGTTTGGGGAGGAGAGACGGAAACACTGAAGCTTTCTTT. J is TRBJ1-1 and V is TRBV28; D gene unclear. V shed 3 bases and J shed 2 bases, with 16 bases lying between them. Germline V gives CDR1 MDHEN, CDR2 SYDVKM. The CDR3 is 16 residues long.

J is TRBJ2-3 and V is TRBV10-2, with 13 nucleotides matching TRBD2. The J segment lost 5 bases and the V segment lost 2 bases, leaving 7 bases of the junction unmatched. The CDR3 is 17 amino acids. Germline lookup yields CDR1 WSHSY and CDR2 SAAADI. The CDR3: CASSERLAGGPQDTQYF. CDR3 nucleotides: TGCGCCAGCAGTGAGCGACTAGCGGGGGGCCCTCAAGATACGCAGTATTTT.

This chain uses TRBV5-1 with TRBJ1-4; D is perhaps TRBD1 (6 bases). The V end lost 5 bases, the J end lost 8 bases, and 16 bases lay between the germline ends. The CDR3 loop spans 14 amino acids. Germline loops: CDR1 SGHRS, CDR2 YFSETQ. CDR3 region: CASRTGFAKEKLFF. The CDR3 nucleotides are TGCGCCAGCAGAACAGGGTTTGCAAAGGAAAAACTGTTTTTT.

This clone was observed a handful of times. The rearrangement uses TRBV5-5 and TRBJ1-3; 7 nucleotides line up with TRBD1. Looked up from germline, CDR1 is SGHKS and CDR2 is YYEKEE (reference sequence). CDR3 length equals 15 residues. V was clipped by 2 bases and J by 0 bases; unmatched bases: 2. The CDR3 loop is CASSFRGSSGNTIYF. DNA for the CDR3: TGTGCCAGCAGCTTCAGGGGGAGCTCTGGAAACACCATATATTTT.

The CDR3 DNA reads as TGTGCCAGCAGCTTGGAACCGGGAATCTCCGGTGAAGCTTTCTTT. This sequence encodes CASSLEPGISGEAFF. The V call is TRBV5-4, the J call TRBJ1-1; D unresolved. This CDR3 is 15 amino acids long. V was pared by 0 bases and J by 7 bases, with 16 bases between. The V gene's germline CDR1 is SGHNT and CDR2 YYREEE (reference sequence).